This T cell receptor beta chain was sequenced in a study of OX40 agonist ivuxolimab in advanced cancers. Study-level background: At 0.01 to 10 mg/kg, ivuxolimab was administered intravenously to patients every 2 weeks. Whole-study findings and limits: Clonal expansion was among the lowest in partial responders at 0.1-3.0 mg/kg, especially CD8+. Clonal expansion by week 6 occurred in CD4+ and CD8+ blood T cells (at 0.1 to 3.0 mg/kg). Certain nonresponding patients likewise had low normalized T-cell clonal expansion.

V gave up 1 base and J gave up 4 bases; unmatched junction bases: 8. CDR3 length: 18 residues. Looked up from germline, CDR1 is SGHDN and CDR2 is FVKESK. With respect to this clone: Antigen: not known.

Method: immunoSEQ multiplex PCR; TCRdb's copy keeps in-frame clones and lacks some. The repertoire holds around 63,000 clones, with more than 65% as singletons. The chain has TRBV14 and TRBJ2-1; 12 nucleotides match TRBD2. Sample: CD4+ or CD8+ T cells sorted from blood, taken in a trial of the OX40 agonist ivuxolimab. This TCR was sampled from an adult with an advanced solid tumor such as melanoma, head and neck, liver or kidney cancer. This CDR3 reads CASSQVLAGGTRYNEQFF. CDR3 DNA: TGTGCCAGCAGCCAAGTCCTAGCGGGAGGGACCAGATACAATGAGCAGTTCTTC.